Given below is one T cell receptor beta chain in context. These data belong to a study of blood T cell repertoires in COVID-19. Germline V gives CDR1 SNHLY, CDR2 FYNNEI. CDR3 length equals 13 residues. The junction had 4 bases not matched to a gene; V was cut back by 7 bases and J by 1 base. Profiling relied on immunoSEQ multiplex PCR, and the TCRdb table lists in-frame clones only, not all of them. This table holds 100,000 to 150,000 clones, roughly 83% found once. The sequencing sample was made of peripheral blood. This chain links TRBV2 with TRBJ2-7; TRBD1 aligns across 7 bases. This clonotype was sampled from a man in his fifties or sixties with acute or convalescent COVID-19. In DNA, the CDR3 is TGTGCCAGCACCGGGGACAGATCCTACGAGCAGTACTTC. It is translated as CASTGDRSYEQYF.